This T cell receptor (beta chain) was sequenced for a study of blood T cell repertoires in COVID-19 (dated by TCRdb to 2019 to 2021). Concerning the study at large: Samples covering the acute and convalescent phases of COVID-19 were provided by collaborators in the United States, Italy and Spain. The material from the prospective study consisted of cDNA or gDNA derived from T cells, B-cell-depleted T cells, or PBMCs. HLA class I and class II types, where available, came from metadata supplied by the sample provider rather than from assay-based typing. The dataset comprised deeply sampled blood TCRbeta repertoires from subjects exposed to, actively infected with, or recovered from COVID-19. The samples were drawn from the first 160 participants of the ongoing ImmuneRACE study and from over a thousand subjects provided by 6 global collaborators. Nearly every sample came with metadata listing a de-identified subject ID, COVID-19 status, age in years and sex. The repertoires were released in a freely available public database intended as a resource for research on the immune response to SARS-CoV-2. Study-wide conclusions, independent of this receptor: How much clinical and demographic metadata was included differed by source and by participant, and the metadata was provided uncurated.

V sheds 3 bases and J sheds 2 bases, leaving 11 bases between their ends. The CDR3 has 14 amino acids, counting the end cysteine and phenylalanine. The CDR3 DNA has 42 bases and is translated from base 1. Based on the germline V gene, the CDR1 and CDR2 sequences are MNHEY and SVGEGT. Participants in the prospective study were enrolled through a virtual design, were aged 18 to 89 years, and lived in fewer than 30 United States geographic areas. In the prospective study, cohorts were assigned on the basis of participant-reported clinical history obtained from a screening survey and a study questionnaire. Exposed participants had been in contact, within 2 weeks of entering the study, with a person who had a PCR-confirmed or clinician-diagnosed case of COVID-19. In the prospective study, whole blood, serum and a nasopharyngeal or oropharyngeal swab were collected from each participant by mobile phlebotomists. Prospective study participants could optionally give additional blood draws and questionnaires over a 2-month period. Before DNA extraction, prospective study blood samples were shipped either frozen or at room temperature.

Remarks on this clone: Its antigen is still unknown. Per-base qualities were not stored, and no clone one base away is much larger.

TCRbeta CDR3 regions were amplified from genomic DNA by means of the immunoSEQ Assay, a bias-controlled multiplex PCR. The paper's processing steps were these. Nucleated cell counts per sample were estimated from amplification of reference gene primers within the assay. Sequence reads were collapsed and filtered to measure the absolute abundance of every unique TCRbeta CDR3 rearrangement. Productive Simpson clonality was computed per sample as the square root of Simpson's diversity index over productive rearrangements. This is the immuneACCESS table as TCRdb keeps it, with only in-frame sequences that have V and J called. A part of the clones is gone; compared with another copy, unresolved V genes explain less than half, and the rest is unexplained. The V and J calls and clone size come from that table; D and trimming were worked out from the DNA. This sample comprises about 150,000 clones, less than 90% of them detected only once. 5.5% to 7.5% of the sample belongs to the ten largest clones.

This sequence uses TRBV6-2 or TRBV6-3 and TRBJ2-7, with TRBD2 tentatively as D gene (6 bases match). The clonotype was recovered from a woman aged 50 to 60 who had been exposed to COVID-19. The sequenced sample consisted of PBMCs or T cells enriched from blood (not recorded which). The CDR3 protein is CASSYIRGTYEQYF. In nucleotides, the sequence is TGTGCCAGCAGTTATATTCGGGGGACCTACGAGCAGTACTTC.